Below, one T cell receptor (beta chain) is given with its context. This record comes from a study of blood T cell repertoires in COVID-19. Sequencing used immunoSEQ multiplex PCR; TCRdb keeps in-frame clones, though not all of them. Of approximately 220,000 clones in the sample, around four fifths were seen once. The germline CDR1 and CDR2 sequences are MNHNS and SASEGT. V lost 4 bases and J lost 0, with 13 bases in between. The CDR3 runs 16 residues. The clonotype originates from a woman between 45 and 60 years old with acute or convalescent COVID-19. J is TRBJ1-5 and V is TRBV6-1; D is possibly TRBD1 (6 bases). Sequences were obtained from peripheral blood. This chain's CDR3 is CASSGRTVNSNQPQHF. In DNA form, the CDR3 reads TGTGCCAGCAGTGGAAGGACAGTAAATAGCAATCAGCCCCAGCATTTT.